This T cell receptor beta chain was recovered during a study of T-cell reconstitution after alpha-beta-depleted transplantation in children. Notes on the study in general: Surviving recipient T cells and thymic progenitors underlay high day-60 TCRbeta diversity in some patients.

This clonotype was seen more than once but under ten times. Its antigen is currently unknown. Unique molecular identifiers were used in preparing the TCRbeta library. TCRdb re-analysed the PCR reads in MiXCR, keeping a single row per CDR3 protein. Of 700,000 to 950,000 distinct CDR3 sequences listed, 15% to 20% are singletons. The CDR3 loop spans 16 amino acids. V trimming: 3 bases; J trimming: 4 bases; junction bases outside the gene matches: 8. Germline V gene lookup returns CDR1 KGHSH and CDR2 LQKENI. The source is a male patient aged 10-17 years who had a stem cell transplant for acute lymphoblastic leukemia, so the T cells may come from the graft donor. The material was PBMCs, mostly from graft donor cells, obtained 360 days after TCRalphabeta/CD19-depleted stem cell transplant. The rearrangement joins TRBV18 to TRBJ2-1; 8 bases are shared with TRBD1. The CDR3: CASSPYRDRTYNEQFF. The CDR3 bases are TGTGCCAGCTCACCTTACCGGGACAGGACTTACAATGAGCAGTTCTTC.